Presented here are 30 T cell receptor beta chains from one specimen sequenced in a study of CD8 T cells in ankylosing spondylitis. These receptors are not linked to any known antigen. Each CDR3 protein is one row after TCRdb ran MiXCR on the 5' RACE reads. The sample lists over 700,000 distinct CDR3 sequences; around 19% were seen once. Study results and limitations: A TCR beta motif made of several highly homologous variants seemed typical of ankylosing spondylitis blood.

The sequenced sample consisted of blood, either unsorted or a sorted T cell fraction (not recorded which). The receptors here all came from a male donor with ankylosing spondylitis.

In its sample, this clonotype was seen a few times. The rearrangement uses TRBV15 and TRBJ2-7, with a weak D call TRBD2 (6 bases). Trimming shortened V by 1 base and J by 5 bases, and 15 bases separated the two germline ends. Germline V gene sequence: CDR1 LNHNV, CDR2 YYDKDF (reference sequence). The CDR3 contains 15 residues. As DNA, the CDR3 is TGTGCCACCAGCAGAGGTGAGGGACTTCTCGACGAGCAGTACTTC. Translating it yields CATSRGEGLLDEQYF.

The chain links TRBV12-3 or TRBV12-4 to TRBJ1-1; D is unresolved. This CDR3 is 15 amino acids long. V lost 4 bases and J lost 4, with 16 bases in between. CDR3 nucleotides: TGTGCCAGCAGTTCCCCCATGAGGACGTCCACTGAAGCTTTCTTT. The encoded protein is CASSSPMRTSTEAFF.

Worth noting for this clonotype: Its ends do not fully match the called genes, so a read error is possible. The chain is built from TRBV9 and TRBJ2-2, with TRBD2 matching over 9 bases. Germline CDR1 is SGDLS and CDR2 is YYNGEE. CDR3 length: 16 residues. CDR3 sequence (DNA): TGTGCCAGCAACGTAGGGACTAGCACTCTGGACGGGGAGCTGTTTTTT. Its protein product is CASNVGTSTLDGELFF.

This rearrangement joins TRBV12-3 or TRBV12-4 to TRBJ2-7; tentatively, D is TRBD1 (6 bases). The CDR3 is made up of 15 amino acids. V lost 5 bases, J lost 0 bases, and 14 bases lay in between. CDR3 protein: CASSLEGQASYEQYF. The CDR3 DNA reads as TGTGCCAGCAGTCTTGAGGGACAAGCCTCCTACGAGCAGTACTTC.

This clonotype was detected a few times. The chain uses TRBV20-1 and TRBJ2-2; TRBD1 aligns across 7 bases. CDR1 DFQATT and CDR2 SNEGSKA come from the germline V gene (reference sequence). The trim removed 1 base at V and 2 bases at J, leaving 7 bases unmatched. The CDR3 is 16 amino acids. This chain's CDR3 is CSARAAGTANTGELFF. As DNA, the CDR3 is TGCAGTGCTAGAGCCGCCGGGACAGCAAACACCGGGGAGCTGTTTTTT.

A few counts support this clonotype. The CDR3 is CATSLAGGPGGIKGNIQYF. CDR3 bases: TGTGCCACCAGTCTGGCGGGAGGCCCGGGAGGCATCAAGGGAAACATTCAGTACTTC. This sequence joins TRBV24-1 and TRBJ2-4; 8 bases align to TRBD2. The CDR3 loop spans 19 amino acids. Germline V CDR1 and CDR2: KGHDR, SFDVKD. Trimming cost V 6 bases and J 6 bases; bases outside gene matches: 21.

This clonotype has just a few counts. The chain has TRBV12-3 or TRBV12-4 and TRBJ2-1, with TRBD1 matching 8 bases. The CDR3 extends over 15 amino acids. Trimming at V came to 7 bases and at J to 10 bases, leaving 15 bases not matched to a gene. The CDR3 spells CASTLGRTGLEEQFF. DNA of the CDR3: TGTGCCAGCACCCTTGGCAGGACAGGGCTCGAGGAGCAGTTCTTC.

The rearrangement uses TRBV28 and TRBJ1-6, with no clear D. Germline CDR1 and CDR2: MDHEN and SYDVKM. V was shortened by 7 bases and J by 12 bases, with 16 bases between the two germline ends. The CDR3 has 13 amino acids. In DNA form, the CDR3 reads TGTGCCAGCATGGTAGAGGGCCTGGGACCCCTCCACTTT. Translated: CASMVEGLGPLHF.

This chain connects TRBV9 to TRBJ1-6, with D possibly being TRBD1 (5 bases). The germline V gene encodes CDR1 SGDLS and CDR2 YYNGEE. The germline V and J ends were trimmed by 4 bases and 13 bases, with 18 bases remaining between them. The CDR3 is made up of 14 amino acids. CDR3 coding DNA: TGTGCCAGCAGCCCACACATCGGAGGGGAGCCCCTCCACTTT. It encodes CASSPHIGGEPLHF. The full variable domain, with the rest looked up from reference TRBV9 and TRBJ1-6, is DSGVTQTPKHLITATGQRVTLRCSPRSGDLSVYWYQQSLDQGLQFLIQYYNGEERAKGNILERFSAQQFPDLHSELNLSSLELGDSALYFCASSPHIGGEPLHFGNGTRLTVT.

This clonotype was observed a few times. The V call is TRBV20-1, the J call TRBJ1-6; maybe TRBD1 (5 bases). This CDR3 is 15 amino acids long. Trimming removed 3 bases from V and 5 bases from J, with 14 bases in between. The germline CDR1 and CDR2 sequences are DFQATT and SNEGSKA (reference sequence). This CDR3 reads CSASPGRGDNSPLHF. CDR3 nucleotide sequence: TGCAGTGCTAGCCCGGGACGCGGGGATAATTCACCCCTCCACTTT.

This clonotype was observed a few times. The rearrangement uses TRBV25-1 and TRBJ2-2; TRBD1 might be the D (6 bases). This CDR3 has 15 amino acids. V was shortened by 10 bases and J by 2 bases, with 17 bases between the two germline ends. Per the germline V gene, CDR1 is MGHDK and CDR2 is SYGVNS. As DNA, the CDR3 is TGTGCCACCACCGGGTGGGGGCCAAACACCGGGGAGCTGTTTTTT. This codes for CATTGWGPNTGELFF.

This clonotype was observed at least ten times. V and J are TRBV7-8 and TRBJ2-5; 8 bases map to TRBD1. V lost 2 bases, J lost 3 bases, and 5 bases stayed unmatched. CDR1 SGHVS and CDR2 FQNEAQ come from the germline V gene. The CDR3 consists of 15 residues. The DNA of the CDR3 is TGTGCCAGCAGCTTACAGGGGGCTGCCAAAGAGACCCAGTACTTC. Translating gives CASSLQGAAKETQYF.

This clonotype showed up just a few times. CDR3 protein: CAYIPAGRGEQYF. For the CDR3, the DNA is TGTGCCTACATTCCCGCTGGACGGGGCGAGCAGTACTTC. The V and J genes are TRBV30 and TRBJ2-7; tentatively, D is TRBD2 (5 bases). The CDR3 runs 13 residues. Germline V lookup: CDR1 GTSNPN, CDR2 SVGIG (reference sequence). V lost 7 bases and J lost 6, with 19 bases in between.

This chain uses TRBV5-1 with TRBJ2-1, with D possibly TRBD1 on 7 matching bases. The CDR3 runs to 16 residues. Germline V gene data show CDR1 as SGHRS and CDR2 as YFSETQ. Trimming pared 5 bases from V and 3 bases from J, leaving 18 bases between. As DNA, the CDR3 is TGCGCCAGCAGGTCCGCCCCAGGGGGAGGCTACAATGAGCAGTTCTTC. It is translated as CASRSAPGGGYNEQFF.

The J gene is TRBJ2-7, the V gene TRBV13; D gene uncertain. Germline CDR1 and CDR2: PRHDT and FYEKMQ (reference sequence). This CDR3 is 13 amino acids long. V lost 4 bases and J 6 bases, leaving 13 bases between the germline ends. CDR3 region: CASSSGGVGEQYF. The CDR3 bases are TGTGCCAGCAGCTCAGGTGGGGTCGGCGAGCAGTACTTC.

This clonotype was seen only a few times. The rearrangement links TRBV5-1 to TRBJ2-1; D perhaps matches TRBD1 (6 bases). Trimming cost V 0 bases and J 9 bases, with 16 bases left between them. The CDR3 is made up of 15 amino acids. Germline V lookup: CDR1 SGHRS, CDR2 YFSETQ. CDR3 nucleotides: TGCGCCAGCAGCTTGGTGGCAGGGGCTATGGGTGAGCAGTTCTTC. As protein: CASSLVAGAMGEQFF.

This clonotype showed up just a few times. The chain is built from TRBV11-1 and TRBJ2-1, with 13 bases fitting TRBD2. V shed 0 bases and J 1 base; nucleotides not matched to a gene: 9. This CDR3 spans 20 amino acids. Germline V gives CDR1 SGHAT, CDR2 FQDESV (reference sequence). CDR3 sequence (DNA): TGTGCCAGCAGCTTAGCAGAAGGACTAGCGGGAGTAAGTTCCTACAATGAGCAGTTCTTC. Translated, it gives CASSLAEGLAGVSSYNEQFF.

This clonotype occurred a few times. This chain links TRBV29-1 with TRBJ2-4; D call uncertain. Trimming shortened V by 3 bases and J by 4 bases, and 4 bases separated the two germline ends. There are 11 residues in the CDR3. Germline-derived CDR1 and CDR2 are SQVTM and ANQGSEA. As DNA, the CDR3 is TGCAGCGTTGAGAAGAAAAACATTCAGTACTTC. It yields the protein CSVEKKNIQYF.

The chain combines TRBV15 with TRBJ2-5; D not certain. The CDR3 sequence is 14 residues long. Looked up from germline, CDR1 is LNHNV and CDR2 is YYDKDF (reference sequence). The germline V and J ends were trimmed by 1 base and 0 bases, with 6 bases remaining between them. The DNA of the CDR3 is TGTGCCACCAGCAGAGCCAGCAACCAAGAGACCCAGTACTTC. It encodes CATSRASNQETQYF.

This clonotype was recorded a few times. The chain combines TRBV29-1 with TRBJ1-1; D possibly corresponds to TRBD1 (5 bases). There are 15 residues in the CDR3. V was pared by 2 bases and J by 1 base, with 14 bases between. Germline loops: CDR1 SQVTM, CDR2 ANQGSEA. The CDR3 protein is CSVERSGRKNTEAFF. CDR3 nucleotides: TGCAGCGTTGAACGGTCAGGGAGGAAGAACACTGAAGCTTTCTTT.

V and J are TRBV5-1 and TRBJ2-1; 11 nucleotides agree with TRBD2. From germline, CDR1 is SGHRS and CDR2 YFSETQ. The CDR3 is made up of 16 amino acids. V lost 0 bases, J lost 7 bases, and 6 bases stayed unmatched. CDR3 in amino acids: CASSLELAGVENEQFF. The CDR3 DNA sequence: TGCGCCAGCAGCTTGGAACTAGCGGGAGTAGAGAATGAGCAGTTCTTC.

In this sample, this clonotype turned up many times. The gene calls are TRBV29-1 and TRBJ2-1; 15 nucleotides align to TRBD2. V trimming: 6 bases; J trimming: 7 bases; junction bases outside the gene matches: 16. CDR3 length equals 18 residues. The germline V gene has CDR1 SQVTM and CDR2 ANQGSEA. This CDR3 reads CSVWSGLAGGAALNEQFF. The CDR3 DNA reads as TGCAGCGTATGGTCGGGACTAGCGGGGGGCGCCGCATTAAATGAGCAGTTCTTC.

This clonotype has a handful of counts. The gene calls are TRBV9 and TRBJ2-1, with D tentatively TRBD2 (6 bases). This CDR3 comprises 13 residues. Trimming took off 0 bases at V and 9 bases at J, with 10 bases between the two ends. Germline V gives CDR1 SGDLS, CDR2 YYNGEE. The CDR3 nucleotides read TGTGCCAGCAGCGTAGGAGGAGGGACTGAGCAGTTCTTC. Amino acid sequence: CASSVGGGTEQFF.

V and J are TRBV24-1 and TRBJ2-2; a possible D gene is TRBD1 (6 bases). The germline gives CDR1 KGHDR, CDR2 SFDVKD. V lost 2 bases and J lost 1, with 7 bases in between. The CDR3 covers 15 residues. The CDR3: CATSDSGQNTGELFF. The CDR3 bases are TGTGCCACCAGTGATTCGGGACAGAACACCGGGGAGCTGTTTTTT.

The chain has TRBV20-1 and TRBJ1-2; unclear D gene. Per the germline V gene, CDR1 is DFQATT and CDR2 is SNEGSKA (reference sequence). There are 11 residues in the CDR3. V lost 7 bases, J lost 5 bases, and 11 bases lay in between. CDR3 loop: CSVRYGYGYTF. CDR3 nucleotides: TGCAGTGTCAGATATGGGTATGGCTACACCTTC.

This chain uses TRBV2 with TRBJ2-5; TRBD2 aligns across 11 bases. This CDR3 is built from 16 residues. Per germline, CDR1 SNHLY and CDR2 FYNNEI. Trimming took 7 bases from V and 5 from J; bases not matched to a gene: 12. The CDR3 coding sequence is TGTGCCAGCAACAATCTAGCGGGGGGTCGGAGGGAGACCCAGTACTTC. This sequence encodes CASNNLAGGRRETQYF.

The V call is TRBV15, the J call TRBJ2-5, with 14 positions matching TRBD2. The ends lost 1 base at V and 2 bases at J; junction bases unmatched: 6. This CDR3 is 18 amino acids long. Germline V CDR1 and CDR2: LNHNV, YYDKDF (reference sequence). CDR3 bases: TGTGCCACCAGCAGAGCCCCGGGGACTAGCGGGGGTCAAGAGACCCAGTACTTC. It encodes CATSRAPGTSGGQETQYF.

This rearrangement joins TRBV6-5 to TRBJ2-7; 8 nucleotides line up with TRBD1. J gave up 3 bases and V 2 bases, and 9 bases lay outside the gene matches. The CDR3 length is 16 residues. CDR1 and CDR2 from the germline V gene are MNHEY and SVGAGI. CDR3 DNA sequence: TGTGCCAGCAGTTACGCAACCGGGACAGGAGGCTACGAGCAGTACTTC. This codes for CASSYATGTGGYEQYF.

The chain links TRBV12-3 or TRBV12-4 to TRBJ2-5; 7 nucleotides match TRBD2. V gave up 6 bases and J gave up 5 bases; unmatched junction bases: 15. This CDR3 comprises 16 residues. The CDR3 loop reads CASSSPGLTGSETQYF. The CDR3 DNA sequence: TGTGCCAGCAGCTCCCCGGGACTAACGGGCTCGGAGACCCAGTACTTC.

This clonotype has just a few counts. This chain links TRBV5-8 with TRBJ2-6; D is possibly TRBD1 (5 bases). This CDR3 region has 17 residues. Trimming cost V 0 bases and J 1 base, with 11 bases left between them. Germline-derived CDR1 and CDR2 are SGHTS and YDEGEE. The CDR3 DNA reads TGTGCCAGCAGCTTGGGATGGTCAGGGTCTGGGGCCAACGTCCTGACTTTC. Translated, it gives CASSLGWSGSGANVLTF. Using reference TRBV5-8 and TRBJ2-6 for the parts outside the CDR3, the full variable domain is EAGVTQSPTHLIKTRGQQATLRCSPISGHTSVYWYQQALGLGLQFLLWYDEGEERNRGNFPPRFSGRQFPNYSSELNVNALELEDSALYLCASSLGWSGSGANVLTFGAGSRLTVL.